This TCR beta chain is from a study of T cell repertoires in cytomegalovirus infection. At the level of the study: Indicated by public TCR beta signatures were CMV infection and matching HLA type.

The CDR3 consists of 14 residues. V was pared by 6 bases and J by 3 bases, with 7 bases of the junction left unmatched. Germline lookup yields CDR1 SEHNR and CDR2 FQNEAQ (reference sequence). This clonotype was seen more than once but under ten times. Antigen: not known. TCRdb re-called the reads with MiXCR, one entry per CDR3 protein. The sample carries 600,000 to 700,000 distinct CDR3 sequences, around a third recorded once. The sequence was collected from a human donor in good health (CMV status not recorded). Some clones in this sample may be carry-over from other donors' samples. The gene calls are TRBV7-9 and TRBJ2-7; 8 positions match TRBD1. The source material was cultured PBMCs, sampled from culture after CMV antigen stimulation. The chain's CDR3 is CASSPTGVLYEQYF. The CDR3 DNA reads TGTGCCAGCAGTCCGACAGGGGTCCTCTACGAGCAGTACTTC.